One sample yielded the 10 T cell receptor beta chains listed below, sequenced in a study of CD8+CD57+ T cells in acquired aplastic anemia. Profiling of TCR beta VDJ combinations and CDR3 sequences used genomic DNA as template. In TCRdb, the reads were re-called with MiXCR into one record per CDR3 protein. The table has 40,000 to 50,000 distinct CDR3 sequences, about 78% seen once. The material sequenced was sorted CD4+, CD8+, or CD8+CD57+ T cells (not recorded which) from PBMCs. Every receptor here comes from a human donor in good health, serving as a control.

A few counts support this clonotype. J is TRBJ1-1 and V is TRBV7-2; no clear D gene. With 2 bases removed from V and 2 bases from J, the gap between germline ends came to 6 bases. The CDR3 spans 13 residues. From germline, CDR1 is SGHTA and CDR2 FQGNSA. The DNA of the CDR3 is TGTGCCAGCAGCTTAACTTATAACACTGAAGCTTTCTTT. Translation: CASSLTYNTEAFF.

This chain connects TRBV10-2 to TRBJ1-6; D remains ambiguous. CDR3 length equals 14 residues. Germline V gives CDR1 WSHSY, CDR2 SAAADI. Trimming took 8 bases from V and 14 from J, leaving 22 bases between them. CDR3 sequence reads: CASPGRCPDLTLHF. The DNA of the CDR3 is TGCGCCAGCCCCGGACGGTGCCCAGATTTGACCCTCCACTTT.

V gene TRBV20-1 combines with J gene TRBJ1-1; a possible D gene is TRBD1 (6 bases). This CDR3 is built from 16 residues. The V and J ends lost 4 bases and 2 bases respectively, with 20 bases between them. Germline V gives CDR1 DFQATT, CDR2 SNEGSKA (reference sequence). The CDR3 spells CSATSWAGAANTEAFF. The CDR3 DNA sequence: TGCAGTGCTACATCGTGGGCGGGGGCCGCTAACACTGAAGCTTTCTTT.

This rearrangement joins TRBV10-3 to TRBJ2-3; no clear D. Germline CDR1 ENHRY, CDR2 SYGVKD. The germline V and J ends were trimmed by 5 bases and 1 base, with 10 bases remaining between them. This CDR3 contains 14 residues. CDR3 nucleotide sequence: TGTGCCATCAGTAAAACGGCCGGCACAGATACGCAGTATTTT. This gives the protein CAISKTAGTDTQYF.

This clonotype was observed a single time. CDR3 region: CASRDPGQGMIGSGNTIYF. CDR3 bases: TGTGCCAGCAGGGACCCGGGACAGGGAATGATAGGCTCTGGAAACACCATATATTTT. The chain uses TRBV11-1 and TRBJ1-3; the match to TRBD1 covers 9 bases. The V segment lost 6 bases and the J segment 0 bases; nucleotides outside the gene matches: 15. The V gene's germline CDR1 is SGHAT and CDR2 FQDESV (reference sequence). The CDR3 contains 19 residues. The whole variable domain, filled in from reference TRBV11-1 and TRBJ1-3, reads EAEVAQSPRYKITEKSQAVAFWCDPISGHATLYWYRQILGQGPELLVQFQDESVVDDSQLPKDRFSAERLKGVDSTLKIQPAELGDSAMYLCASRDPGQGMIGSGNTIYFGEGSWLTVV.

This clonotype came up a few times. The chain is built from TRBV29-1 and TRBJ2-1, with D unresolved. V lost 2 bases, J lost 7 bases, and 6 bases lay in between. Germline CDR1 SQVTM, CDR2 ANQGSEA. CDR3 length equals 11 residues. The CDR3 is CSVENGNEQFF. The CDR3 bases are TGCAGCGTTGAAAACGGAAATGAGCAGTTCTTC.

This chain links TRBV19 with TRBJ2-3; 7 positions agree with TRBD1. Germline-derived CDR1 and CDR2 are LNHDA and SQIVND (reference sequence). This CDR3 has 13 amino acids. Losses at the gene ends were 9 bases for V and 2 bases for J; bases not matched to a gene: 5. The CDR3 here is CASRQGNTDTQYF. CDR3 nucleotide sequence: TGTGCCAGCCGACAGGGTAACACAGATACGCAGTATTTT.

This chain connects TRBV7-2 to TRBJ1-4; unclear D gene. The ends were cut back, 5 bases at V and 5 bases at J, with 9 bases in the middle. The CDR3 is 13 residues long. Germline assignment: CDR1 SGHTA and CDR2 FQGNSA. This CDR3 is CASSRRLNEKLFF. The CDR3 DNA sequence: TGTGCCAGCAGCCGACGGTTGAATGAAAAACTGTTTTTT.

This clonotype is categorized as medium-sized. The V gene is TRBV7-9, the J gene TRBJ2-7, with 8 positions matching TRBD2. Unmatched junction bases numbered 9, after V lost 6 bases and J lost 5 bases. The CDR3 is made up of 14 amino acids. Germline V gene lookup returns CDR1 SEHNR and CDR2 FQNEAQ (reference sequence). The CDR3 DNA reads as TGTGCCAGCAGGCACTCGACTAGCGTGGACGAGCAGTACTTC. This gives the protein CASRHSTSVDEQYF.

The J gene is TRBJ2-7, the V gene TRBV7-2; TRBD2 might be the D (6 bases). The CDR3 length is 14 residues. The V gene lost 1 base and the J gene lost 2 bases, with 9 bases spanning the gap. The germline gives CDR1 SGHTA, CDR2 FQGNSA. CDR3 nucleotide sequence: TGTGCCAGCAGCTTAGGCGGGAAAGCCTACGAGCAGTACTTC. The encoded protein is CASSLGGKAYEQYF.